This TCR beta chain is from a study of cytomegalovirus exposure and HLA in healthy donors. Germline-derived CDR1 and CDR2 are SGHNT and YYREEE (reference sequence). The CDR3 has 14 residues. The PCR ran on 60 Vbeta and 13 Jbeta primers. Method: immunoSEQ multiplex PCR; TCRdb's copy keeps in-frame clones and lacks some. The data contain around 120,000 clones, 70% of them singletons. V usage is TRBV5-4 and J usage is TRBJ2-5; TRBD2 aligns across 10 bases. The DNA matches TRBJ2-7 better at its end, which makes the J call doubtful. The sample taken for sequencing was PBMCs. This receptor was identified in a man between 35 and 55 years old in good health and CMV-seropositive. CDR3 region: CASSTGLAVYEQYF. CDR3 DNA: TGTGCCAGCAGCACCGGACTAGCGGTCTACGAGCAGTACTTC.